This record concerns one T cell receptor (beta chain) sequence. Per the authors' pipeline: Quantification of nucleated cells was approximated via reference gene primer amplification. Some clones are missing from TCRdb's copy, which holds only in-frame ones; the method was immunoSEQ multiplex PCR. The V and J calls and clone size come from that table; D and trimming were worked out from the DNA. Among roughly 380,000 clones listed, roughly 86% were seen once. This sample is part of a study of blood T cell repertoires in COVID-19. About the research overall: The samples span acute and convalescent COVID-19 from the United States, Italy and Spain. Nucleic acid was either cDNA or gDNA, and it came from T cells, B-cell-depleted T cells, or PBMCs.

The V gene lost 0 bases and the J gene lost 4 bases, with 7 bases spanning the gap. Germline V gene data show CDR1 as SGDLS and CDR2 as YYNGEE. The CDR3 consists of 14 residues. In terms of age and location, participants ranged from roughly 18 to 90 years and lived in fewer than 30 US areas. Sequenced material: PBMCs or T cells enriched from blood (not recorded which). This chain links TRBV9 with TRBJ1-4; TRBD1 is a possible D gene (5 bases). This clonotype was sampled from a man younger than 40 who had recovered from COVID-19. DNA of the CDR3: TGTGCCAGCAGCGTAGGGGGCCTTAATGAAAAACTGTTTTTT. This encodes CASSVGGLNEKLFF.